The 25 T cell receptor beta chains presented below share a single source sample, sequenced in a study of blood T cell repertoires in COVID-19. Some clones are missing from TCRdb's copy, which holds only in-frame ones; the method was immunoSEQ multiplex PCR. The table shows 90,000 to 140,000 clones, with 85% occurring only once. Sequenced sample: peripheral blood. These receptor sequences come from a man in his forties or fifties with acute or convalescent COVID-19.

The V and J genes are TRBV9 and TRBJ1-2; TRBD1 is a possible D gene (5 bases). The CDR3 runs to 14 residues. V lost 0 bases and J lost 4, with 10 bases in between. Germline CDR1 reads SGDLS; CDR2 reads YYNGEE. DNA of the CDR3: TGTGCCAGCAGCGTAGACGACAGTACCTATGGCTACACCTTC. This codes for CASSVDDSTYGYTF.

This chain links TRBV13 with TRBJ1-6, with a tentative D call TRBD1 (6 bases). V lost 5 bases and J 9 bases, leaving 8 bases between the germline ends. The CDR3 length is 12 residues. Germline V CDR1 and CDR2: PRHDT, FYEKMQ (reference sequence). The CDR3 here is CASSRGGSPLHF. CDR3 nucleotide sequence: TGTGCCAGCAGCAGGGGGGGTTCACCCCTCCACTTT.

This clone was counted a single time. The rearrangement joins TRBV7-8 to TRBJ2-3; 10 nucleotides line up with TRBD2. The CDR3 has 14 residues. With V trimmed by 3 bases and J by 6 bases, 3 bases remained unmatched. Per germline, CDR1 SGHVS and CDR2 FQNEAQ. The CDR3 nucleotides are TGTGCCAGCAGCTTCCTAGCGGGAGCGGATACGCAGTATTTT. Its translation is CASSFLAGADTQYF.

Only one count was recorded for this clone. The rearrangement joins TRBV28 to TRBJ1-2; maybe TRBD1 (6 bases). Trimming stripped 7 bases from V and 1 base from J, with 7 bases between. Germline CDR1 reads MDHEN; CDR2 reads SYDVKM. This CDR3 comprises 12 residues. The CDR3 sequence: CASKGVNYGYTF. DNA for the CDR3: TGTGCCAGCAAGGGGGTTAACTATGGCTACACCTTC.

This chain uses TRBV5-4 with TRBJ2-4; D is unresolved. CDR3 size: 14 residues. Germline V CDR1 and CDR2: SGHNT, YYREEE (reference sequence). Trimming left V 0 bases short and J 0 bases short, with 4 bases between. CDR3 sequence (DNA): TGTGCCAGCAGCTTGGACACAGCCAAAAACATTCAGTACTTC. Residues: CASSLDTAKNIQYF.

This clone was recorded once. In DNA form, the CDR3 reads TGCGCCAGCAGTGAGAAGGGGCGGGGGCCCTACAATGAGCAGTTCTTC. Residues: CASSEKGRGPYNEQFF. The rearrangement uses TRBV10-1 and TRBJ2-1; possible D gene TRBD2, 7 bases. The CDR3 contains 16 residues. V was clipped by 2 bases and J by 2 bases, with 13 bases between them. Germline CDR1 is WNHNN and CDR2 is SYGVQD (reference sequence).

CDR3 amino acids: CASNSLRAGPYEQYF. The CDR3 nucleotides are TGTGCCAGCAACTCCCTAAGAGCGGGCCCCTACGAGCAGTACTTC. This chain connects TRBV28 to TRBJ2-7; perhaps TRBD2 as D (6 bases). The CDR3 is made up of 15 amino acids. Germline loops: CDR1 MDHEN, CDR2 SYDVKM. V was cut by 7 bases and J by 2 bases, with 18 bases left in between. The full variable domain, completed using reference TRBV28 and TRBJ2-7, is DVKVTQSSRYLVKRTGEKVFLECVQDMDHENMFWYRQDPGLGLRLIYFSYDVKMKEKGDIPEGYSVSREKKERFSLILESASTNQTSMYLCASNSLRAGPYEQYFGPGTRLTVT.

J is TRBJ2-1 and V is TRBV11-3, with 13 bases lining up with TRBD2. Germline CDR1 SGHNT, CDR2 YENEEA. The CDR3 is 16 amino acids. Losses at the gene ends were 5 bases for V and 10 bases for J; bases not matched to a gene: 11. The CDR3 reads CASSLITSGGAWEQFF. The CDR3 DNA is TGTGCCAGCAGCCTCATAACTAGCGGGGGGGCATGGGAGCAGTTCTTC. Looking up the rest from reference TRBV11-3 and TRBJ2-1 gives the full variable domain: EAGVVQSPRYKIIEKKQPVAFWCNPISGHNTLYWYLQNLGQGPELLIRYENEEAVDDSQLPKDRFSAERLKGVDSTLKIQPAELGDSAVYLCASSLITSGGAWEQFFGPGTRLTVL.

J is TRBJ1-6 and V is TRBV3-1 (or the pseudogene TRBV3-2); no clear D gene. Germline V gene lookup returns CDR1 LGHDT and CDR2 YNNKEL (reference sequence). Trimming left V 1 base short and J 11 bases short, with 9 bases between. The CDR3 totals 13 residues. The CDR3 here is CASSQGAGTPLHF. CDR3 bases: TGTGCCAGCAGCCAAGGGGCGGGGACACCCCTCCACTTT.

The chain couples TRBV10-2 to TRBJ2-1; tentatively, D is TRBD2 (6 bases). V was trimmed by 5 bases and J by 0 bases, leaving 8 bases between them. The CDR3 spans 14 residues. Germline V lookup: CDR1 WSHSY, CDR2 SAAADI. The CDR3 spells CASSYGSSYNEQFF. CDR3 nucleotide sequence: TGCGCCAGCAGTTACGGGAGCTCCTACAATGAGCAGTTCTTC.

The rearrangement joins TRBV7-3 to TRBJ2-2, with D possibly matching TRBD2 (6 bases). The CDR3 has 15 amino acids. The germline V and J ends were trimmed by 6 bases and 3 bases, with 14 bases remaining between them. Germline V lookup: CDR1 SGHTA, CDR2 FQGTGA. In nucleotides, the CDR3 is TGTGCCAGCAGTCCTCCGGGACTCGACACCGGGGAGCTGTTTTTT. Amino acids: CASSPPGLDTGELFF.

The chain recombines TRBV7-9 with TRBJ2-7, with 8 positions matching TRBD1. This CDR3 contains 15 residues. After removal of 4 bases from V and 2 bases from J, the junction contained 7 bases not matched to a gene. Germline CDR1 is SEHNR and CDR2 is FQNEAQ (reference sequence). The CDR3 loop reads CASSSDRVFPYEQYF. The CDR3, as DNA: TGTGCCAGCAGCTCGGACAGGGTGTTCCCCTACGAGCAGTACTTC.

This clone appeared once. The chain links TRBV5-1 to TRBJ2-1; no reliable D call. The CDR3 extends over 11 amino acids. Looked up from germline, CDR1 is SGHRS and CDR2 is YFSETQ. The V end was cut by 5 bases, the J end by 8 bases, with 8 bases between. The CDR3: CASSLVDEQFF. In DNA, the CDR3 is TGCGCCAGCAGTCTTGTTGATGAGCAGTTCTTC.

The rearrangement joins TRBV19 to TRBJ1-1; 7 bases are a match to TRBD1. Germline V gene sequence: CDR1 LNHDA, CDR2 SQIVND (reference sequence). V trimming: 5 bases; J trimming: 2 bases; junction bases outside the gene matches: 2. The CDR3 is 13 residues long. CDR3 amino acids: CASSWTGNTEAFF. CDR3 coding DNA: TGTGCCAGTAGTTGGACAGGCAACACTGAAGCTTTCTTT.

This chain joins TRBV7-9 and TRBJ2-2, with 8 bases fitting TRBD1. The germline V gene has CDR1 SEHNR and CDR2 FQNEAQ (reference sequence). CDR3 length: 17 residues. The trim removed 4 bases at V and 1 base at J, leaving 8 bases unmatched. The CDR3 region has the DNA TGTGCCAGCAGCTCCAAGGTGGGACAGGAGAACACCGGGGAGCTGTTTTTT. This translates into CASSSKVGQENTGELFF. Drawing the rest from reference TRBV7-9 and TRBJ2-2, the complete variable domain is DTGVSQNPRHKITKRGQNVTFRCDPISEHNRLYWYRQTLGQGPEFLTYFQNEAQLEKSRLLSDRFSAERPKGSFSTLEIQRTEQGDSAMYLCASSSKVGQENTGELFFGEGSRLTVL.

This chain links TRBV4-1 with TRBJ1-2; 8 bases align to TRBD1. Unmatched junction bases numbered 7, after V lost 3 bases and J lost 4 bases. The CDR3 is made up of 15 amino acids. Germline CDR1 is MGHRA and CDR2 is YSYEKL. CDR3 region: CASSHTMGTGYGYTF. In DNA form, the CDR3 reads TGCGCCAGCAGCCACACAATGGGGACAGGCTATGGCTACACCTTC.

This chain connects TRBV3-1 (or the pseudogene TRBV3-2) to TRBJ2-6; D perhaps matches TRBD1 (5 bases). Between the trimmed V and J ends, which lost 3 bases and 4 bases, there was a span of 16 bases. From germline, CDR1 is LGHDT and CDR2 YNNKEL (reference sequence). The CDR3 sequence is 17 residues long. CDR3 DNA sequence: TGTGCCAGCAGCCATAGGCAGGGTAAGAGAGGGGCCAACGTCCTGACTTTC. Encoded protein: CASSHRQGKRGANVLTF.

The CDR3 loop reads CAIGRGQSNQPQHF. CDR3 nucleotides: TGTGCCATTGGTCGGGGACAATCTAATCAGCCCCAGCATTTT. The V gene is TRBV10-3, the J gene TRBJ1-5; D possibly corresponds to TRBD1 (6 bases). Germline CDR1 is ENHRY and CDR2 is SYGVKD. The germline V and J ends were trimmed by 9 bases and 4 bases, with 16 bases remaining between them. The CDR3 has 14 residues.

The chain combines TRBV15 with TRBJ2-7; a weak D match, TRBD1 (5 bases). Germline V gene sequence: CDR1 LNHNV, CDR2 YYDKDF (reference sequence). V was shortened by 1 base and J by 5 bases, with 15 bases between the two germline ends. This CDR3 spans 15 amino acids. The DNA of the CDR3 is TGTGCCACCAGCAGAGCCCCCTTGGGGCAGAACGAGCAGTACTTC. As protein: CATSRAPLGQNEQYF.

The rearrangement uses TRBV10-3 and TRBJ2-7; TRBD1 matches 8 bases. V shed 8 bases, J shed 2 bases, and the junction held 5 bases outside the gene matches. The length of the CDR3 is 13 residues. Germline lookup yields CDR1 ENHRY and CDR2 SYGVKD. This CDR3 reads CAIEGTGTYEQYF. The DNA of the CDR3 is TGTGCCATCGAGGGGACAGGTACCTACGAGCAGTACTTC.

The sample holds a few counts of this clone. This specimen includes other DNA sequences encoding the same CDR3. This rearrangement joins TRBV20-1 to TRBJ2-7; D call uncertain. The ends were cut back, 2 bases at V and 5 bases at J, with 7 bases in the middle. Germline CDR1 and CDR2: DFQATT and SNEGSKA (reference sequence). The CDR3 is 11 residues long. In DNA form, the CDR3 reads TGCAGTGCTAGATCTGGGCACGAGCAGTACTTC. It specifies CSARSGHEQYF.

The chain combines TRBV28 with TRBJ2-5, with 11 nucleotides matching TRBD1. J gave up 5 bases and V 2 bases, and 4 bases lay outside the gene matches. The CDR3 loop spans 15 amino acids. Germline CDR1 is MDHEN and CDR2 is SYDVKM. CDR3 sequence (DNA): TGTGCCAGCAGTTTAGGGACAGGGGGGCGGGAGACCCAGTACTTC. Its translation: CASSLGTGGRETQYF.

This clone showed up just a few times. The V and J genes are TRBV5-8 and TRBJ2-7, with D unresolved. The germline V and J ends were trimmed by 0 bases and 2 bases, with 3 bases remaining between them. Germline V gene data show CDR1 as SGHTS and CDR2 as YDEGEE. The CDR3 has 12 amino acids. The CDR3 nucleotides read TGTGCCAGCAGCTTGGTAGCCTACGAGCAGTACTTC. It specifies CASSLVAYEQYF. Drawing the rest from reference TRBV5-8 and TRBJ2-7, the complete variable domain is EAGVTQSPTHLIKTRGQQATLRCSPISGHTSVYWYQQALGLGLQFLLWYDEGEERNRGNFPPRFSGRQFPNYSSELNVNALELEDSALYLCASSLVAYEQYFGPGTRLTVT.

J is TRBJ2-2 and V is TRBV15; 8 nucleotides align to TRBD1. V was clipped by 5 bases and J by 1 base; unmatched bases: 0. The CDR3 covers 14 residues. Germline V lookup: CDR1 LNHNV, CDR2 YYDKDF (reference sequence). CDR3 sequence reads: CATSDRGNTGELFF. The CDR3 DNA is TGTGCCACCAGCGACAGGGGGAACACCGGGGAGCTGTTTTTT.

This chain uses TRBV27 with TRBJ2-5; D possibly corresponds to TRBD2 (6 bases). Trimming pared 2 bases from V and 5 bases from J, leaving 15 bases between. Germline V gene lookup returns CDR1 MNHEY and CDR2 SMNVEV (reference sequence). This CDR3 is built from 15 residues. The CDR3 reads CASSLRGWALETQYF. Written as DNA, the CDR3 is TGTGCCAGCAGTTTACGGGGGTGGGCTCTCGAGACCCAGTACTTC.